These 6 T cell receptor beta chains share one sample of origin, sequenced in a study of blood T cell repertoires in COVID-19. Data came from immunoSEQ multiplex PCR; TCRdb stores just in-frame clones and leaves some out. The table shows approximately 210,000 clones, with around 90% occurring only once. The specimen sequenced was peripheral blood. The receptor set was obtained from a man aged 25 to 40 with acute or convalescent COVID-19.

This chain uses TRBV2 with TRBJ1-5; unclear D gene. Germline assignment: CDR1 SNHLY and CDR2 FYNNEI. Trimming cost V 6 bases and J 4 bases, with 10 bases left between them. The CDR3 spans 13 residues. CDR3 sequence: CASRARENQPQHF. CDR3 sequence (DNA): TGTGCCAGCAGAGCCCGGGAGAATCAGCCCCAGCATTTT.

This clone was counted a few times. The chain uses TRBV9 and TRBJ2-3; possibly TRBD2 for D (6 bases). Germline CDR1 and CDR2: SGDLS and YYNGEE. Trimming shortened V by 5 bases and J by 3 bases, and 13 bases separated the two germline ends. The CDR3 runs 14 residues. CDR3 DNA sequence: TGTGCCAGCAGTCCAGACCTAGCGACAGATACGCAGTATTTT. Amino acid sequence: CASSPDLATDTQYF.

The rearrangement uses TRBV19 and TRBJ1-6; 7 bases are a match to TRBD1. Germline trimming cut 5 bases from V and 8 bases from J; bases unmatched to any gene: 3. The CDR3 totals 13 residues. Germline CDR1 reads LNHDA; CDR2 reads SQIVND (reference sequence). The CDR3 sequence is CASSAGGYSPLHF. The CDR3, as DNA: TGTGCCAGTAGTGCAGGGGGGTATTCACCCCTCCACTTT.

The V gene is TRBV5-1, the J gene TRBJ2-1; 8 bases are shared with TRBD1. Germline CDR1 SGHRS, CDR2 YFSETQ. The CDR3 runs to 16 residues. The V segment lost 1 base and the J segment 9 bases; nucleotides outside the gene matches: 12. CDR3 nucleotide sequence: TGCGCCAGCAGCTTGACCGGGACAGGACAAGGGGGTGAGCAGTTCTTC. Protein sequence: CASSLTGTGQGGEQFF.

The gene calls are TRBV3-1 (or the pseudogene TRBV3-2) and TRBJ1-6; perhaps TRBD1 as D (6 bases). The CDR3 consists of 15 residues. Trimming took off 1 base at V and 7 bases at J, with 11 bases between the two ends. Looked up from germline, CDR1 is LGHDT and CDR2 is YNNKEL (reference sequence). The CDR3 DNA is TGTGCCAGCAGCCAAGGACAGGTACGGAATTCACCCCTCCACTTT. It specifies CASSQGQVRNSPLHF.

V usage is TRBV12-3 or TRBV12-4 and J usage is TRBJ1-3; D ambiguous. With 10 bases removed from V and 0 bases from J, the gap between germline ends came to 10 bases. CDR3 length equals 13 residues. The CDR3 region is CANVQSSGNTIYF. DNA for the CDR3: TGTGCCAACGTACAGAGCTCTGGAAACACCATATATTTT.